The present entry profiles one T cell receptor (beta chain) with its context. The data originate from a study of cytomegalovirus exposure and HLA in healthy donors. Vbeta (60) and Jbeta (13) primers were used in the PCR. Some clones are missing from TCRdb's copy, which holds only in-frame ones; the method was immunoSEQ multiplex PCR. The data hold 100,000 to 150,000 clones, with about 82% observed a single time. This CDR3 is 15 amino acids long. Trimming cost V 3 bases and J 5 bases; bases outside gene matches: 8. Germline V gene lookup returns CDR1 MNHNS and CDR2 SASEGT. Sequencing was done on a sample of PBMCs. The chain employs TRBV6-1 and TRBJ2-7, with 9 bases aligning to TRBD1. This TCR came from a female donor in good health and CMV-seropositive. The CDR3 nucleotides read TGTGCCAGCAGTGACACCGGGACAGGGAACCACGAGCAGTACTTC. Protein sequence: CASSDTGTGNHEQYF.